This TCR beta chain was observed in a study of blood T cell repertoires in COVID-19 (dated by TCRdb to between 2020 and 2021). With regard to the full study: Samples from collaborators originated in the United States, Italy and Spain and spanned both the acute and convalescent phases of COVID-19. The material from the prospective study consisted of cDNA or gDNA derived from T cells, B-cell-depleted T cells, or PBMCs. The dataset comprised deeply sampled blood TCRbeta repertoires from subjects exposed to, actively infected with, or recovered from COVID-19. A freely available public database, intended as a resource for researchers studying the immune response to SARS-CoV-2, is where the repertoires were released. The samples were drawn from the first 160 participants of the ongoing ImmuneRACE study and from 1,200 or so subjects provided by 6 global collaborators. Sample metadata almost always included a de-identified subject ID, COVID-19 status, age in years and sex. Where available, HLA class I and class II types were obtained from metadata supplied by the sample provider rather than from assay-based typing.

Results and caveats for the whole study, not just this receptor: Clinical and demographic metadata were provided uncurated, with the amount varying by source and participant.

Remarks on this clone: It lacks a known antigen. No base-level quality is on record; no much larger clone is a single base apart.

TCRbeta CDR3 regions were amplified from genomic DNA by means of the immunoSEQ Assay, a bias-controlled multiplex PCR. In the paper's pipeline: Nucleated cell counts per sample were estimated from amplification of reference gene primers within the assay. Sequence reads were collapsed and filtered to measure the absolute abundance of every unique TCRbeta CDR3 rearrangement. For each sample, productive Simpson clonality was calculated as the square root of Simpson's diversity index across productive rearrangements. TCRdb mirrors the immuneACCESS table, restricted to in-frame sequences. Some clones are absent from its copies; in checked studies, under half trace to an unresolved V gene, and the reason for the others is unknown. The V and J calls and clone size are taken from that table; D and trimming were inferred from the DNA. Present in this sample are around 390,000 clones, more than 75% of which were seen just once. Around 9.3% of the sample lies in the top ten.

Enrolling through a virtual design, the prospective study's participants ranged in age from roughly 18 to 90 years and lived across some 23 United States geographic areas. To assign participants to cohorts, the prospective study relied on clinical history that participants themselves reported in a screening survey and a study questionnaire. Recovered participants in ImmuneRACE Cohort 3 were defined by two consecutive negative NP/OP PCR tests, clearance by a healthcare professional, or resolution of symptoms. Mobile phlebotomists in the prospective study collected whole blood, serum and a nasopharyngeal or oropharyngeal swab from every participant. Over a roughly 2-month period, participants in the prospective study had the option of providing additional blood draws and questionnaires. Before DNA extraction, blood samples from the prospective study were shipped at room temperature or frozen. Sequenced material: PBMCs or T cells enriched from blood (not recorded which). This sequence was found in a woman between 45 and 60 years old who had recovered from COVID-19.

The sequenced DNA: TGTGCCAGCAGCCAACTAGCGGGGGGTTACATTCAGTACTTC. Its protein is CASSQLAGGYIQYF. The rearranged segments are TRBV27 and TRBJ2-4, with 12 bases matching TRBD2. The CDR3 runs 14 amino acids, cysteine and phenylalanine included. Only the CDR3 region is kept as DNA, spanning 42 bases read in frame from base 1. Clipping removes 6 bases from V and 8 bases from J, with 5 as the unmatched junction base count. Via the germline V gene (reference sequence), CDR1 is MNHEY and CDR2 SMNVEV.